This T cell receptor (beta chain) was captured by sequencing in a study of shared clonotypes between healthy human individuals. Across the study: CD4 naive and CD4 memory each took three plates per donor, while CD8 naive took two and CD8 memory one. Regarding the study as a whole: Incompleteness in sorted-subset sequencing, despite large depth, was shown by rarefaction. Unshared clonotypes carried lower generation probabilities than those common to all four donors. Naive subsets generally had larger estimated richness than memory subsets.

This clone was observed a single time. Its antigen remains unknown. The protocol was immunoSEQ multiplex PCR, while the TCRdb copy is restricted to in-frame clones and leaves out a portion. The data hold approximately 2.4 million clones, with roughly 95% observed a single time. Germline V CDR1 and CDR2: SGDLS, YYNGEE. The germline V and J ends were trimmed by 3 bases and 2 bases, with 12 bases remaining between them. The CDR3 covers 15 residues. Sample: naive CD4+ T cells sorted from blood. Regarding subset: CD45RA+ positively selected. This receptor was obtained from a man in his late teens or twenties in good health. The chain recombines TRBV9 with TRBJ2-1; D tentatively reads TRBD1 or TRBD2 (5 bases each). CDR3 coding DNA: TGTGCCAGCAGCGGGACCGGGACCGCCTACAATGAGCAGTTCTTC. It encodes CASSGTGTAYNEQFF.